The sequence of this T cell receptor beta chain was determined in a study of blood T cells in healthy people across ages. Primed by a sample-barcoded 5' primer and a J-beta primer mix, a second PCR proceeded for about 6 to 11 cycles. Individual samples furnished no less than 3 million CDR3-containing paired-end reads apiece. MiXCR was run by TCRdb on the 5' RACE reads, yielding one entry per CDR3 protein. The sample yields about 510,000 distinct CDR3 sequences, roughly a quarter seen once. The authors drew about 10 milliliters of peripheral blood from each donor. A word on this clonotype: The antigen remains undetermined.

The V segment lost 9 bases and the J segment 6 bases; nucleotides outside the gene matches: 5. Germline assignment: CDR1 SNHLY and CDR2 FYNNEI. CDR3 length equals 11 residues. General study points: Both higher diversity and more naive CD4+ cells marked long-lived donors when set against aged donors.

The same data also contributed to another study, on T cells of mothers and their children. That paper notes: Each mother yielded more than 9.5 million TCR beta CDR3 reads. Each child yielded a few million reads.

Source material: blood. This receptor was obtained from a boy aged 2-15 years in good health. This chain links TRBV2 with TRBJ2-7; the match to TRBD1 covers 7 bases. The CDR3 DNA reads as TGTGCCAGTTTCTCAGGGGGCGAGCAGTACTTC. It translates to CASFSGGEQYF. Drawing the rest from reference TRBV2 and TRBJ2-7, the complete variable domain is EPEVTQTPSHQVTQMGQEVILRCVPISNHLYFYWYRQILGQKVEFLVSFYNNEISEKSEIFDDQFSVERPDGSNFTLKIRSTKLEDSAMYFCASFSGGEQYFGPGTRLTVT.